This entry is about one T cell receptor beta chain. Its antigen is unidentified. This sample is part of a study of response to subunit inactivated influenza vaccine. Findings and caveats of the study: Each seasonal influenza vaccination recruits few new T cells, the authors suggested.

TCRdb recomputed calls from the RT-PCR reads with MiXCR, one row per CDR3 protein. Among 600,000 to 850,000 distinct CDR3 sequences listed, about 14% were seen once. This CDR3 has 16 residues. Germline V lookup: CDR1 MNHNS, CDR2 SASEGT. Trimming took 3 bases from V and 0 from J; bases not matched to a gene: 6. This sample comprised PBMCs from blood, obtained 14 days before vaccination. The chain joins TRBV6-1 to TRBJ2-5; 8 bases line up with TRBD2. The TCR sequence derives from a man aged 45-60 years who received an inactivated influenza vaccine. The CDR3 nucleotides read TGTGCCAGCAGTGACTTTAGCGGGGCCTACCAAGAGACCCAGTACTTC. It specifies CASSDFSGAYQETQYF.